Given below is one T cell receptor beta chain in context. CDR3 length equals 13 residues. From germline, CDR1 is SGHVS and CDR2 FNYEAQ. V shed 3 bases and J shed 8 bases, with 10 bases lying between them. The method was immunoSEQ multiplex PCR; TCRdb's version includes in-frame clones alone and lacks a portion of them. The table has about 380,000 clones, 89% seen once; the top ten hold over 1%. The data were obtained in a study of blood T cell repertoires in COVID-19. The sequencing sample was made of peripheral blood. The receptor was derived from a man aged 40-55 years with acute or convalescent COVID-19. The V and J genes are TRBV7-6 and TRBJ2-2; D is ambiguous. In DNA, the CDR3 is TGTGCCAGCAGCTTTCCGCCGAGAGGGGAGCTGTTTTTT. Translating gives CASSFPPRGELFF.